This T cell receptor (beta chain) was captured by sequencing in a study of blood T cell repertoires in COVID-19. Across the whole study: The samples span acute and convalescent COVID-19 from the United States, Italy and Spain. Sources were T cells, B-cell-depleted T cells, or PBMCs; the material itself was cDNA or gDNA.

In the authors' methods: Scientists estimated how many nucleated cells there were by amplifying reference gene primers. Profiled with immunoSEQ multiplex PCR; TCRdb holds only in-frame clones, not every one. Clone size and the V and J calls come from that table; the DNA yielded D and trimming. Of more than 100,000 clones listed, 79% were seen once; the top ten hold 3% to 4.5%. Per germline, CDR1 LGHNA and CDR2 YNFKEQ. The trim removed 5 bases at V and 0 bases at J, leaving 3 bases unmatched. The CDR3 covers 17 residues. This chain connects TRBV4-2 to TRBJ2-1, with TRBD2 matching 14 bases. Sequencing used peripheral blood. The receptor was isolated from a woman of 80 years or more with acute or convalescent COVID-19. This CDR3 is CASSRGLAGGSYNEQFF. CDR3 nucleotide sequence: TGTGCCAGCAGCAGAGGACTAGCGGGGGGCTCCTACAATGAGCAGTTCTTC.